Listed below are T cell receptor beta chains from one sample, sequenced in a study of T cell responses to AZD1222 COVID-19 vaccine. Assay: immunoSEQ multiplex PCR; the TCRdb copy retains only in-frame clones and omits some. The sample includes roughly 120,000 clones, roughly nine tenths of them seen just once. This specimen consisted of peripheral blood, obtained on day 0 of AZD1222 vaccination. Every receptor here comes from an adult in good health. Both conserved end residues are part of each CDR3. Fields, in order: clone size, V gene, J gene, D gene, CDR3 protein, CDR3 DNA. A D gene is named only where the DNA matches it firmly. The size field is filled for only some rows; it gives once, few, many or a size class.

abundance: -; v_gene: TRBV27; j_gene: TRBJ2-5; d_gene: -; CDR3aa: CASSLASGLETQYF; CDR3nt: TGTGCCAGCAGTTTAGCATCAGGGCTGGAGACCCAGTACTTC
abundance: -; v_gene: TRBV5-5; j_gene: TRBJ2-7; d_gene: TRBD2; CDR3aa: CASSYTSGSYEQYF; CDR3nt: TGTGCCAGCAGCTACACTAGCGGGAGTTACGAGCAGTACTTC
abundance: -; v_gene: TRBV6-5; j_gene: TRBJ1-1; d_gene: -; CDR3aa: CASSIGGNTEAFF; CDR3nt: TGTGCCAGCAGTATAGGCGGGAACACTGAAGCTTTCTTT
abundance: -; v_gene: TRBV10-3; j_gene: TRBJ2-7; d_gene: -; CDR3aa: CAISTYYEQYF; CDR3nt: TGTGCCATCTCGACCTACTACGAGCAGTACTTC
abundance: -; v_gene: TRBV4-1; j_gene: TRBJ1-4; d_gene: TRBD1; CDR3aa: CASSPGQGLANEKLFF; CDR3nt: TGCGCCAGCAGTCCGGGACAGGGTCTGGCTAATGAAAAACTGTTTTTT
abundance: -; v_gene: TRBV10-3; j_gene: TRBJ1-5; d_gene: TRBD1; CDR3aa: CAISDTTGGQPQHF; CDR3nt: TGTGCCATCAGTGACACGACAGGGGGCCAGCCCCAGCATTTT
abundance: -; v_gene: TRBV6-1; j_gene: TRBJ1-1; d_gene: -; CDR3aa: CASSEGPGTEAFF; CDR3nt: TGTGCCAGCAGTGAAGGTCCGGGGACTGAAGCTTTCTTT
abundance: -; v_gene: TRBV9; j_gene: TRBJ2-1; d_gene: TRBD2; CDR3aa: CASSVGGGAVNEQFF; CDR3nt: TGTGCCAGCAGCGTCGGCGGGGGGGCCGTCAATGAGCAGTTCTTC
abundance: once; v_gene: TRBV3-1/TRBV3-2; j_gene: TRBJ2-1; d_gene: -; CDR3aa: CASSQVGRGIYHEQFF; CDR3nt: TGTGCCAGCAGCCAAGTGGGCAGGGGAATCTACCATGAGCAGTTCTTC
abundance: -; v_gene: TRBV4-3; j_gene: TRBJ1-4; d_gene: TRBD1; CDR3aa: CASSPEGAEKLFF; CDR3nt: TGCGCCAGCAGCCCCGAGGGGGCTGAAAAACTGTTTTTT
abundance: -; v_gene: TRBV18; j_gene: TRBJ2-7; d_gene: -; CDR3aa: CASSPPGVHEQYF; CDR3nt: TGTGCCAGCTCACCACCGGGGGTGCACGAGCAGTACTTC
abundance: -; v_gene: TRBV25-1; j_gene: TRBJ2-1; d_gene: TRBD2; CDR3aa: CASSEPSGWYNEQFF; CDR3nt: TGTGCCAGCAGTGAGCCTAGCGGGTGGTACAATGAGCAGTTCTTC
abundance: -; v_gene: TRBV19; j_gene: TRBJ1-5; d_gene: TRBD1; CDR3aa: CASSDGTGGRNNQPQHF; CDR3nt: TGTGCCAGTAGTGACGGGACAGGGGGCCGCAATAATCAGCCCCAGCATTTT
abundance: -; v_gene: TRBV4-2; j_gene: TRBJ1-1; d_gene: -; CDR3aa: CASSQPPGTPTEAFF; CDR3nt: TGTGCCAGCAGCCAACCCCCGGGAACCCCCACTGAAGCTTTCTTT
abundance: -; v_gene: TRBV10-3; j_gene: TRBJ2-3; d_gene: TRBD2; CDR3aa: CAISESTRTSGLSTQYF; CDR3nt: TGTGCCATCAGTGAGTCGACGCGGACTAGCGGGTTAAGCACGCAGTATTTT
abundance: -; v_gene: TRBV6-1; j_gene: TRBJ1-1; d_gene: TRBD1; CDR3aa: CASSVQPGQGGVNTEAFF; CDR3nt: TGTGCCAGCAGTGTACAGCCGGGACAGGGGGGAGTGAACACTGAAGCTTTCTTT
abundance: -; v_gene: TRBV15; j_gene: TRBJ1-1; d_gene: -; CDR3aa: CATGQLNTEAFF; CDR3nt: TGTGCCACCGGGCAGTTGAACACTGAAGCTTTCTTT
abundance: once; v_gene: TRBV4-1; j_gene: TRBJ1-1; d_gene: -; CDR3aa: CASSQERSGEAFF; CDR3nt: TGCGCCAGCAGCCAAGAACGCTCGGGTGAAGCTTTCTTT
abundance: -; v_gene: TRBV5-6; j_gene: TRBJ2-3; d_gene: -; CDR3aa: CASSPGGLLADTQYF; CDR3nt: TGTGCCAGCAGCCCCGGGGGCCTCTTAGCAGATACGCAGTATTTT
abundance: -; v_gene: TRBV11-3; j_gene: TRBJ2-5; d_gene: -; CDR3aa: CASSLEGTQYF; CDR3nt: TGTGCCAGCAGCTTAGAAGGGACCCAGTACTTC
abundance: -; v_gene: TRBV7-9; j_gene: TRBJ1-5; d_gene: -; CDR3aa: CASSPDSTLNQPQHF; CDR3nt: TGTGCCAGCAGCCCTGACAGCACCCTTAATCAGCCCCAGCATTTT
abundance: -; v_gene: TRBV9; j_gene: TRBJ2-1; d_gene: -; CDR3aa: CASSVVPGEQFF; CDR3nt: TGTGCCAGCAGCGTAGTACCGGGTGAGCAGTTCTTC
abundance: -; v_gene: TRBV23-1; j_gene: TRBJ1-1; d_gene: -; CDR3aa: CASSQTDTEAFF; CDR3nt: TGCGCCAGCAGTCAAACGGACACTGAAGCTTTCTTT
abundance: -; v_gene: TRBV4-3; j_gene: TRBJ1-3; d_gene: -; CDR3aa: CASSQDLTISGNTIYF; CDR3nt: TGCGCCAGCAGCCAAGATCTGACGATCTCTGGAAACACCATATATTTT
abundance: -; v_gene: TRBV4-1; j_gene: TRBJ2-1; d_gene: TRBD1; CDR3aa: CASSQPRQGFEQFF; CDR3nt: TGCGCCAGCAGCCAACCCCGACAGGGGTTTGAGCAGTTCTTC
abundance: -; v_gene: TRBV3-1/TRBV3-2; j_gene: TRBJ1-4; d_gene: -; CDR3aa: CASSQGGRAPNEKLFF; CDR3nt: TGTGCCAGCAGCCAAGGGGGGAGGGCCCCAAATGAAAAACTGTTTTTT
abundance: once; v_gene: TRBV27; j_gene: TRBJ2-2; d_gene: -; CDR3aa: CASSSSRELFF; CDR3nt: TGTGCCAGCAGCTCCTCGCGGGAGCTGTTTTTT